This T cell receptor beta chain is drawn from a study of blood T cell repertoires in COVID-19. Study-wide background: Samples came from the United States, Italy and Spain, spanning acute and convalescent COVID-19.

Original analysis: Amplification of reference gene primers provided the estimated nucleated cell counts. Generated by immunoSEQ multiplex PCR, the TCRdb table keeps only in-frame clones and is missing some. The V and J calls and clone size come from that table; D and trimming were worked out from the DNA. The sample has 85,000 to 90,000 clones; about 86% are singletons. Per the germline V gene, CDR1 is MGHRA and CDR2 is YSYEKL. Trimming cost V 3 bases and J 2 bases; bases outside gene matches: 5. The CDR3 has 15 residues. Sequencing input: peripheral blood. The clonotype originates from a man older than 75 with active or convalescent COVID-19. The chain is built from TRBV4-1 and TRBJ2-7, with TRBD2 matching over 9 bases. For the CDR3, the DNA is TGCGCCAGCAGCCAGGAGCGGGGGGTGACCTACGAGCAGTACTTC. This encodes CASSQERGVTYEQYF.